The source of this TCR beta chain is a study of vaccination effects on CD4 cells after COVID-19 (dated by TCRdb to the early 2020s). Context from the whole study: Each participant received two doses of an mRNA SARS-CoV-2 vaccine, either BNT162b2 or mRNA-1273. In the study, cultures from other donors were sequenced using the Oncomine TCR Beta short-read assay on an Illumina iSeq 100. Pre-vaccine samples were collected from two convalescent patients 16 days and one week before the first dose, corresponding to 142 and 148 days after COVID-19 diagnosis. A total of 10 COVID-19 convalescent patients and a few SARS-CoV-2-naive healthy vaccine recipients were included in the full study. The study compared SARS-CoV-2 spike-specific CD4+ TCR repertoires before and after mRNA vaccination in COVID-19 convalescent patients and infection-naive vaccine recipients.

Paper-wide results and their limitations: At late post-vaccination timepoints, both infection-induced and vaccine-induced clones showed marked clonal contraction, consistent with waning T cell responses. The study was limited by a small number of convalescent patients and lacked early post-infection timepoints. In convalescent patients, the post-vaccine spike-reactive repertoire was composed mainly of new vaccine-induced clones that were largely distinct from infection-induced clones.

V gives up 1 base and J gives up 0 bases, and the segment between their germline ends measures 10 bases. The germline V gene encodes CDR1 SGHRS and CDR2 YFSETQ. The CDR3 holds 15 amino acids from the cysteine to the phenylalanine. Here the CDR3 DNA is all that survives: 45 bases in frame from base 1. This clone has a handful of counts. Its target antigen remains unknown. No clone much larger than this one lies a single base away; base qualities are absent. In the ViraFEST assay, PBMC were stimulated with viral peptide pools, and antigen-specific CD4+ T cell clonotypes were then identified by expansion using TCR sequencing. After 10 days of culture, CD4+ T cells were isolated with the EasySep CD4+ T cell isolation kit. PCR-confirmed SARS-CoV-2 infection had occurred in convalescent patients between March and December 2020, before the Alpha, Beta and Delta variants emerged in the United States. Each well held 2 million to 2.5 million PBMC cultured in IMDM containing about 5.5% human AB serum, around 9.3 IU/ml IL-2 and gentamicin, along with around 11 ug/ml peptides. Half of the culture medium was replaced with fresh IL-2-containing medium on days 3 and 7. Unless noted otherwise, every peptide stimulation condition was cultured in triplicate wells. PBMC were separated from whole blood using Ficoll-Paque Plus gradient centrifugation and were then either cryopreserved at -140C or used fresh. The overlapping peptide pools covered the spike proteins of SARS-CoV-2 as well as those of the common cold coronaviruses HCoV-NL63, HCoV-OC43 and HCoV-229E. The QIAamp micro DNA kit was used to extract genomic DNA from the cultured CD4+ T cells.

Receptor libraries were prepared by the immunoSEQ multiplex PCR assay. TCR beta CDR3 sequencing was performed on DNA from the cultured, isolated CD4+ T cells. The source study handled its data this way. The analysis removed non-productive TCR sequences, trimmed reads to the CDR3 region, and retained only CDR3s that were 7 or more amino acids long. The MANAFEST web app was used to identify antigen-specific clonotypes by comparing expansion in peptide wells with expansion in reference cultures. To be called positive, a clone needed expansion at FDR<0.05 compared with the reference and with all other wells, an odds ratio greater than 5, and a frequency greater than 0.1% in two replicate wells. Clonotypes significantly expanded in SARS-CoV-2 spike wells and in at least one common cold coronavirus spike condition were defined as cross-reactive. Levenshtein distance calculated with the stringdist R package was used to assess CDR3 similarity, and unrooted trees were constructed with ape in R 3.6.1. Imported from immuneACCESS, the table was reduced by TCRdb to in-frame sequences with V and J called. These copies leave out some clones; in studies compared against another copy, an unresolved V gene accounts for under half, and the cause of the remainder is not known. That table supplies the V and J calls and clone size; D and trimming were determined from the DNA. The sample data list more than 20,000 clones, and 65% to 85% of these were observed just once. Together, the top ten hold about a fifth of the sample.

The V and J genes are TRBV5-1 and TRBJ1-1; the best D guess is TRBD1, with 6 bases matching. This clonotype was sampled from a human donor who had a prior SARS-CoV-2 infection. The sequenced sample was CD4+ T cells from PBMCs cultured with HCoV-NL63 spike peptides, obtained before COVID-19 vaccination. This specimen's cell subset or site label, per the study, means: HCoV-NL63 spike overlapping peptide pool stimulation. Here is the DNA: TGCGCCAGCAGCTTGAGCAGGGGCCTGAACACTGAAGCTTTCTTT. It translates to CASSLSRGLNTEAFF.